This section outlines one T cell receptor (beta chain) sequence together with its context. The target antigen is unknown. Between the trimmed V and J ends, which lost 3 bases and 0 bases, there was a span of 3 bases. This CDR3 spans 13 amino acids. The germline V gene has CDR1 SGHAT and CDR2 FQNNGV. The record originates from a study of shared clonotypes between healthy human individuals. Study-level background: Three plates each covered CD4 naive and memory; CD8 naive two, CD8 memory one.

Study-wide results and limits: Across subsets, estimated richness was generally greater for naive than for memory populations. Sampling covered blood only; tissue repertoires likely differ.

Deep was the level used in running the assay. The assay was immunoSEQ multiplex PCR, and TCRdb's table has in-frame clones only and misses some. In the table there are some 2.4 million clones, roughly 93% of which are singletons. This clonotype was sampled from a young man in good health. Some clones in this sample may be carry-over from other donors' samples. The chain combines TRBV11-2 with TRBJ2-1; D is unclear. The sample taken for sequencing was naive CD4+ T cells from PBMCs. This sample's subset: CD45RA+ positively selected. The CDR3 nucleotides read TGTGCCAGCAGCTTTGGCTCCTACAATGAGCAGTTCTTC. Residues: CASSFGSYNEQFF.